The rows below give T cell receptor beta chains drawn from one sample of a study of response to subunit inactivated influenza vaccine. Each CDR3 protein is one row after TCRdb ran MiXCR on the RT-PCR reads. The sample consists of approximately 170,000 distinct CDR3 sequences, around 14% of them appearing once. The sample in question was CD8+ T cells sorted from PBMCs, obtained roughly 5 days after vaccination. These receptors all come from a man between 45 and 60 years old who received an inactivated influenza vaccine. CDR3s leave out the opening cysteine and the closing phenylalanine or tryptophan. Each record gives: V gene, J gene, CDR3 protein.

V: TRBV4-2
J: TRBJ2-1
CDR3: ASSQGIEGVYNEQS

V: TRBV4-2
J: TRBJ2-3
CDR3: ASSRMDTQY

V: TRBV5-1
J: TRBJ1-5
CDR3: ASSLDPGGISNQPQH

V: TRBV6-2/TRBV6-3
J: TRBJ2-1
CDR3: ASSAATEQF

V: TRBV5-5
J: TRBJ2-3
CDR3: ASSLGLAGGRDTQY

V: TRBV7-2
J: TRBJ1-6
CDR3: ASSLEGHQYNSPLH

V: TRBV7-9
J: TRBJ2-7
CDR3: ASSLDQGGSGEQY

V: TRBV10-3
J: TRBJ2-7
CDR3: AALSPIASYEQY

V: TRBV7-2
J: TRBJ2-2
CDR3: ASSPGSSVGELF

V: TRBV30
J: TRBJ2-7
CDR3: ASSSRDRGMNAEQY

V: TRBV11-2
J: TRBJ1-1
CDR3: ASSVGWQFEAF

V: TRBV28
J: TRBJ1-6
CDR3: ASSLRGIDSPLH

V: TRBV24-1
J: TRBJ2-1
CDR3: ATSDLQGGNEQF

V: TRBV13
J: TRBJ2-1
CDR3: ASSSGLAGANEQF

V: TRBV14
J: TRBJ2-7
CDR3: ASSQDYRPAYEQY